This entry describes one T cell receptor beta chain. CDR3 size: 18 residues. V was pared by 2 bases and J by 3 bases, with 13 bases of the junction left unmatched. Germline CDR1 MGHRA, CDR2 YSYEKL. This sample is part of a study of OX40 agonist ivuxolimab in advanced cancers. Study-wide context: Every patient in dose escalation had hepatocellular carcinoma, melanoma, renal cell or head and neck cancer.

The repertoire was sequenced with immunoSEQ multiplex PCR; TCRdb's copy has only in-frame clones and lacks some. The repertoire holds about 66,000 clones, with roughly 80% as singletons. The sequences come from CD4+ or CD8+ T cells sorted from blood, collected in a trial of the OX40 agonist ivuxolimab. The sequence came from an adult with an advanced solid tumor such as melanoma, head and neck, liver or kidney cancer. V and J are TRBV4-1 and TRBJ2-3; TRBD2 matches 8 bases. This CDR3 reads CASSQPYVAGSGTDTQYF. The DNA of the CDR3 is TGCGCCAGCAGCCAACCATACGTAGCGGGATCAGGGACAGATACGCAGTATTTT.